This T cell receptor beta chain comes out of a study of T cell repertoires in cytomegalovirus infection. At the level of the study: Recently identified HLA-C-restricted and well-studied HLA-B-restricted CMV epitopes were used. Public TCR beta signatures marked donors with CMV infection and the matching HLA. Overall study results and limits: Predominance within the ex vivo response was attributable to HLA-C-restricted CMV-specific TCR beta clonotypes.

On this clonotype: Its target is unknown.

Per germline, CDR1 MNHNS and CDR2 SASEGT. With V trimmed by 3 bases and J by 6 bases, 9 bases remained unmatched. The CDR3 runs to 15 residues. TCRdb reprocessed the reads via MiXCR and lists one record per CDR3 protein. The sample lists 110,000 to 150,000 distinct CDR3 sequences, 25% to 35% occurring once. The sequencing here drew on CD8+ T cells from cultured PBMCs, taken from culture after CMV antigen stimulation. The chain joins TRBV6-1 to TRBJ2-7; 9 bases match TRBD1. The sequence was collected from a human donor in good health (CMV status not recorded). Some clones in this sample may be carry-over from other donors' samples. Here the CDR3 reads CASSDLGQGTFEQYF. The CDR3 DNA is TGTGCCAGCAGTGATCTTGGACAGGGGACATTCGAGCAGTACTTC.